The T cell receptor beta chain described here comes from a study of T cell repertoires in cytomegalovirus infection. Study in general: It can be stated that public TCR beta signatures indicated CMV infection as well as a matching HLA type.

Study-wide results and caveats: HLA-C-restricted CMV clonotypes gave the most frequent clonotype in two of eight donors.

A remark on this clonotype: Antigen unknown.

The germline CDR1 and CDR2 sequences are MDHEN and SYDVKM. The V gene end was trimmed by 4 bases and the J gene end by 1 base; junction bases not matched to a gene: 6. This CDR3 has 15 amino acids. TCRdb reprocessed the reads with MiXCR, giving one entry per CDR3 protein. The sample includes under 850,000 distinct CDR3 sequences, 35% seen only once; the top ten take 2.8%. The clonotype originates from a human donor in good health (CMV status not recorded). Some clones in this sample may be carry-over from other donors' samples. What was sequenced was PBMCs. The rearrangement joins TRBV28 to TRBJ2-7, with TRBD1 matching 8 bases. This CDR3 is CASSSQGAGSYEQYF. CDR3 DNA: TGTGCCAGCAGTTCTCAGGGGGCAGGATCCTACGAGCAGTACTTC. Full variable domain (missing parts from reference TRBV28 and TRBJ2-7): DVKVTQSSRYLVKRTGEKVFLECVQDMDHENMFWYRQDPGLGLRLIYFSYDVKMKEKGDIPEGYSVSREKKERFSLILESASTNQTSMYLCASSSQGAGSYEQYFGPGTRLTVT.